This section outlines one T cell receptor (beta chain) sequence together with its context. What it binds is unknown. TCRdb keeps only in-frame clones here, not all; method: immunoSEQ multiplex PCR. Of over 120,000 clones in the sample, about 82% were seen once. The V gene lost 2 bases and the J gene lost 4 bases, with 6 bases spanning the gap. This CDR3 region has 13 residues. Germline values: CDR1 KGHSH, CDR2 LQKENI. The sample comes from a study of T cell responses to AZD1222 COVID-19 vaccine. Study-level points and caveats: A mostly white British donor set with more females was recruited, and clonal diversity was possibly underestimated. Repertoires were obtained only post-peak T cell response. Baseline seropositivity characterized only a handful of AZD1222 recipients.

The TCR sequence derives from an adult who received the AZD1222 COVID-19 vaccine. Material: peripheral blood, obtained 28 days after the second AZD1222 dose. The chain joins TRBV18 to TRBJ1-3; D is ambiguous. CDR3 coding DNA: TGTGCCAGCTCACCAGACCAGGGAAACACCATATATTTT. It translates to CASSPDQGNTIYF.